These T cell receptor beta chains were read from a single sample in a study of OX40 agonist ivuxolimab in advanced cancers. Data came from immunoSEQ multiplex PCR; TCRdb stores just in-frame clones and leaves some out. This sample has tens of thousands of clones, with roughly 91% found just once. The source was CD4+ or CD8+ T cells sorted from blood, collected in a trial of the OX40 agonist ivuxolimab. These receptors originate from an adult with an advanced solid tumor such as melanoma, head and neck, liver or kidney cancer. CDR3s include the opening cysteine and the closing phenylalanine or tryptophan. The order of the fields is D gene, clone size, J gene, V gene, CDR3 protein, CDR3 DNA. The D gene is left open where the match is weak. The size entry is marked missing in some rows and otherwise reads once, few, many or a size class.

TRBD1 | . | TRBJ1-2 | TRBV7-6 | CASSFKRTGRMDYGYTF | TGTGCCAGCAGTTTTAAACGGACAGGGAGAATGGACTATGGCTACACCTTC
TRBD1 | . | TRBJ2-7 | TRBV6-1 | CAIHNRDRGYEQYF | TGTGCCATACATAACCGGGACAGGGGATACGAGCAGTACTTC
TRBD2 | . | TRBJ2-1 | TRBV11-1 | CASSPKLAGSYNEQFF | TGTGCCAGCAGCCCTAAACTAGCGGGCTCCTACAATGAGCAGTTCTTC
. | . | TRBJ2-5 | TRBV10-1 | CASSPTGGARETQYF | TGCGCCAGCAGTCCGACAGGCGGGGCGAGAGAGACCCAGTACTTC
. | . | TRBJ1-4 | TRBV15 | CATSNGLGEKLFF | TGTGCCACCAGTAACGGGCTTGGGGAAAAACTGTTTTTT
. | . | TRBJ1-6 | TRBV5-1 | CASSLRGDNSPLHF | TGCGCCAGCAGCTTAAGGGGTGATAATTCACCCCTCCACTTT
TRBD1 | . | TRBJ2-1 | TRBV9 | CASSVTGFGEQFF | TGTGCCAGCAGCGTGACAGGGTTTGGTGAGCAGTTCTTC
TRBD1 | . | TRBJ1-5 | TRBV5-1 | CASSRGGQGEPQHF | TGCGCCAGCTCCAGGGGGGGGCAGGGAGAGCCCCAGCATTTT
. | . | TRBJ2-7 | TRBV5-4 | CASSFFSYEQYF | TGTGCCAGCAGCTTTTTTTCCTACGAGCAGTACTTC
TRBD1 | . | TRBJ2-7 | TRBV7-6 | CASSPWDSYEQYF | TGTGCCAGCAGCCCCTGGGACAGCTACGAGCAGTACTTC
. | . | TRBJ1-1 | TRBV15 | CATSRVETVRTEAFF | TGTGCCACCAGCAGAGTAGAAACAGTTCGCACTGAAGCTTTCTTT
. | . | TRBJ1-4 | TRBV4-1 | CASSQDSYRATNEKLFF | TGCGCCAGCAGCCAAGATTCGTACAGGGCAACTAATGAAAAACTGTTTTTT
TRBD1 | few | TRBJ1-1 | TRBV13 | CASSRGQGNTEAFF | TGTGCCAGCAGCCGCGGACAGGGGAACACTGAAGCTTTCTTT
TRBD2 | . | TRBJ2-7 | TRBV5-1 | CASSLGLADYEQYF | TGCGCCAGCAGCTTGGGGCTAGCGGACTACGAGCAGTACTTC
TRBD1 | . | TRBJ1-5 | TRBV6-5 | CASRRDRAQPQHF | TGTGCCAGCAGGCGAGACAGGGCCCAGCCCCAGCATTTT
TRBD1 | once | TRBJ1-1 | TRBV29-1 | CSVRTGGGSAEAFF | TGCAGCGTTCGGACAGGGGGCGGGAGCGCTGAAGCTTTCTTT
TRBD1 | . | TRBJ1-4 | TRBV7-9 | CASRPGTGGEKLFF | TGTGCCAGCAGGCCCGGGACAGGAGGTGAAAAACTGTTTTTT
. | few | TRBJ1-1 | TRBV29-1 | CSSLTRLEAFF | TGCAGCTCATTGACACGGCTTGAAGCTTTCTTT
. | . | TRBJ1-1 | TRBV19 | CASTDNGYPGAFF | TGTGCCAGTACCGATAACGGTTACCCAGGAGCTTTCTTT
. | . | TRBJ2-1 | TRBV5-1 | CASSLVASRENEQFF | TGCGCCAGCAGCTTGGTCGCCAGCAGGGAAAATGAGCAGTTCTTC
. | . | TRBJ1-1 | TRBV2 | CASNGPNTEAFF | TGTGCCAGCAACGGGCCGAACACTGAAGCTTTCTTT
. | few | TRBJ1-4 | TRBV2 | CASRPRGTWNEKLFF | TGTGCCAGCAGGCCGAGGGGGACATGGAATGAAAAACTGTTTTTT
TRBD1 | . | TRBJ2-1 | TRBV11-2 | CASSPRTGQLLNEQFF | TGTGCCAGCAGCCCAAGGACAGGGCAGCTCTTAAATGAGCAGTTCTTC
TRBD1 | . | TRBJ1-1 | TRBV6-5 | CASSASGGGGAFF | TGTGCCAGCAGCGCCTCAGGGGGGGGTGGAGCTTTCTTT
TRBD1 | few | TRBJ2-7 | TRBV7-2 | CASSSRQGNYEQYF | TGTGCCAGCAGCTCGCGACAGGGAAACTACGAGCAGTACTTC
TRBD1 | . | TRBJ1-3 | TRBV4-1 | CASSPRADRQGRNTIYF | TGCGCCAGCAGCCCCCGAGCCGATCGACAGGGGAGAAACACCATATATTTT
. | . | TRBJ2-2 | TRBV2 | CASRSNSNTGELFF | TGTGCCAGCAGAAGTAACTCGAACACCGGGGAGCTGTTTTTT
TRBD2 | . | TRBJ2-1 | TRBV7-3 | CASSLIWTSDYNEQFF | TGTGCCAGCAGCTTAATTTGGACTAGCGACTACAATGAGCAGTTCTTC
. | . | TRBJ1-2 | TRBV19 | CASKTLQANYGYTF | TGTGCCAGTAAAACCCTACAGGCGAACTATGGCTACACCTTC
. | . | TRBJ2-3 | TRBV7-9 | CASSLVRARGDTQYF | TGTGCCAGCAGCTTAGTTCGGGCCCGGGGGGATACGCAGTATTTT
. | . | TRBJ1-6 | TRBV11-1 | CASSLRESGNSPLHF | TGTGCCAGCAGCTTAAGGGAATCTGGAAATTCACCCCTCCACTTT
. | . | TRBJ1-2 | TRBV7-9 | CASSPDKWGYTF | TGTGCCAGCAGCCCCGACAAGTGGGGCTACACCTTC
. | . | TRBJ2-5 | TRBV7-9 | CASSYSLETQYF | TGTGCCAGCAGCTACAGTTTGGAGACCCAGTACTTC
. | . | TRBJ2-3 | TRBV27 | CASSLSVGAATSTDTQYF | TGTGCCAGCAGTTTATCTGTCGGGGCAGCCACTAGCACAGATACGCAGTATTTT
. | . | TRBJ1-2 | TRBV4-3 | CASSQDRTGSYGYTF | TGCGCCAGCAGCCAAGATCGCACAGGCAGCTATGGCTACACCTTC
TRBD1 | . | TRBJ2-3 | TRBV9 | CASSVLDRVFTDTQYF | TGTGCCAGCAGCGTACTAGACAGGGTGTTCACAGATACGCAGTATTTT
. | . | TRBJ2-4 | TRBV28 | CASKQGTSGPQIQYF | TGTGCCAGCAAACAAGGGACTTCGGGGCCCCAGATTCAGTACTTC
TRBD2 | . | TRBJ2-3 | TRBV11-2 | CASSRSGGTHTPDTQYF | TGTGCCAGCAGCCGATCCGGGGGGACCCACACCCCAGATACGCAGTATTTT
. | . | TRBJ2-5 | TRBV29-1 | CSVLRPQETQYF | TGCAGCGTCCTTAGACCCCAAGAGACCCAGTACTTC
TRBD1 | . | TRBJ1-4 | TRBV25-1 | CASSEATGVNEKLFF | TGTGCCAGCAGTGAAGCGACAGGGGTTAATGAAAAACTGTTTTTT
TRBD1 | . | TRBJ1-2 | TRBV7-6 | CASSSGTGASGYGYTF | TGTGCCAGCAGCTCGGGGACAGGGGCCTCTGGCTATGGCTACACCTTC
. | . | TRBJ1-2 | TRBV10-3 | CAISESLTWDGYTF | TGTGCCATCAGTGAGTCCTTAACTTGGGATGGCTACACCTTC
. | once | TRBJ2-1 | TRBV29-1 | CSVSLLTGANNEQFF | TGCAGCGTCTCCTTACTGACGGGAGCAAACAATGAGCAGTTCTTC
TRBD1 | once | TRBJ1-2 | TRBV29-1 | CSVERTGGLTWNGYTF | TGCAGCGTTGAGAGGACAGGGGGTTTAACCTGGAATGGCTACACCTTC
. | . | TRBJ1-2 | TRBV5-6 | CASSLGSRVSGYTF | TGTGCCAGCAGCTTGGGTTCGAGGGTTAGCGGCTACACCTTC
. | . | TRBJ2-3 | TRBV7-9 | CASSPQISTDTQYF | TGTGCCAGCAGCCCTCAGATTAGCACAGATACGCAGTATTTT
. | . | TRBJ1-2 | TRBV6-5 | CASSYSFVGGNYGYTF | TGTGCCAGCAGTTACTCGTTCGTGGGTGGTAACTATGGCTACACCTTC